Sequencing of this T cell receptor (beta chain) was carried out in a study of OX40 agonist ivuxolimab in advanced cancers. Across the study: Treatment of patients was with ivuxolimab, an agonistic anti-OX40 (CD134) antibody. Broader study findings: Low levels of normalized T-cell clonal expansion also appeared in some nonresponders. Both blood CD4+ and CD8+ T cells showed clonal growth by week 6 at 0.1 to 3.0 mg/kg.

In germline, CDR1 is SGHTS, CDR2 YDEGEE. Trimming cost V 5 bases and J 5 bases, with 17 bases left between them. The CDR3 is 15 amino acids. Comment on this clone: Its antigen is still unknown.

The assay was immunoSEQ multiplex PCR, and TCRdb's table has in-frame clones only and misses some. The sample shows around 80,000 clones, over 85% of them seen only once. The V call is TRBV5-8, the J call TRBJ1-5; possible D gene TRBD1, 5 bases. This clonotype originated in an adult with an advanced solid tumor such as melanoma, head and neck, liver or kidney cancer. The specimen was CD4+ or CD8+ T cells sorted from blood, collected in a trial of the OX40 agonist ivuxolimab. CDR3 DNA: TGTGCCAGCAGACCCACCGGGGCCCTCTATCAGCCCCAGCATTTT. As protein: CASRPTGALYQPQHF.